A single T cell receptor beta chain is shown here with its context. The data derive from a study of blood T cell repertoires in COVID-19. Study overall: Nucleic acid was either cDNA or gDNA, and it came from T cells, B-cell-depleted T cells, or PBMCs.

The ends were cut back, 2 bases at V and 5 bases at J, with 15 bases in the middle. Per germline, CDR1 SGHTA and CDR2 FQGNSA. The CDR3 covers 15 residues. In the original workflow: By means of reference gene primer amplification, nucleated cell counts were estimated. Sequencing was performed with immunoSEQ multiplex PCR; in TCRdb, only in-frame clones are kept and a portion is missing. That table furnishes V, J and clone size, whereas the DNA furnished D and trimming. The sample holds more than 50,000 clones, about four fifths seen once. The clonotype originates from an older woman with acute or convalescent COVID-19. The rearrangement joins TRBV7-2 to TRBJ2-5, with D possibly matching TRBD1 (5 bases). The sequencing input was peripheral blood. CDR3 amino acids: CASSLSWTKGETQYF. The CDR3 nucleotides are TGTGCCAGCAGCTTAAGTTGGACAAAGGGCGAGACCCAGTACTTC.